A single sample is the source of the 15 T cell receptor beta chains below, sequenced in a study of T-cell reconstitution after alpha-beta-depleted transplantation in children. Library preparation (for TCRbeta) was performed with unique molecular identifiers. TCRdb used MiXCR to reprocess the PCR reads, holding one entry per CDR3 protein. The sample yields some 200,000 distinct CDR3 sequences, more than 12% seen once. Source: PBMCs from the stem cell graft donor, taken from the stem cell graft. These receptors were obtained from a human donor who donated a stem cell graft to a child with acute lymphoblastic leukemia.

This clonotype was found many times. The chain recombines TRBV21-1 with TRBJ2-7; the table's TRBD1 call for D was not verified on the DNA. TRBV21-1 represents a pseudogene. The length of the CDR3 is 15 residues. CDR3 residues: CASSKDRDQVYEQYF. The CDR3 DNA sequence: TGTGCCAGCAGCAAAGACAGGGATCAAGTCTACGAGCAGTACTTC.

This clonotype was recorded at least ten times. This chain links TRBV27 with TRBJ2-1; 8 bases are shared with TRBD2. V lost 3 bases and J lost 6; bases outside the gene matches: 7. In germline, CDR1 is MNHEY, CDR2 SMNVEV (reference sequence). The CDR3 is made up of 15 amino acids. CDR3 residues: CASSFQTSVLNEQFF. The CDR3 DNA is TGTGCCAGCAGTTTTCAGACTAGCGTCCTCAATGAGCAGTTCTTC.

At least ten counts were recorded for this clonotype. J is TRBJ2-7 and V is TRBV7-9; D call uncertain. The CDR3 length is 14 residues. The ends were cut back, 3 bases at V and 4 bases at J, with 13 bases in the middle. Germline loops: CDR1 SEHNR, CDR2 FQNEAQ (reference sequence). CDR3 sequence (DNA): TGTGCCAGCAGCTTGCCCGACGGAAAATACGAGCAGTACTTC. This codes for CASSLPDGKYEQYF.

This clonotype was counted ten times or more. The gene calls are TRBV7-9 and TRBJ2-1; 8 nucleotides match TRBD2. This CDR3 is built from 14 residues. Germline values: CDR1 SEHNR, CDR2 FQNEAQ (reference sequence). J gave up 8 bases and V 7 bases, and 10 bases lay outside the gene matches. CDR3 sequence: CASTHDGGGDEQFF. The CDR3 bases are TGTGCCAGCACCCACGACGGGGGGGGCGATGAGCAGTTCTTC.

The sample holds a few counts of this clonotype. This chain uses TRBV5-1 with TRBJ2-4; 12 bases agree with TRBD2. Germline CDR1 and CDR2: SGHRS and YFSETQ. The length of the CDR3 is 18 residues. The trim removed 2 bases at V and 0 bases at J, leaving 6 bases unmatched. CDR3: CASSFGTSGSLAKNIQYF. In nucleotides, the CDR3 is TGCGCCAGCAGCTTCGGGACTAGCGGGTCTTTAGCCAAAAACATTCAGTACTTC.

At least ten counts were recorded for this clonotype. The rearrangement uses TRBV6-4 and TRBJ1-2, with 12 positions matching TRBD1. After removal of 0 bases from V and 8 bases from J, the junction contained 4 bases not matched to a gene. The CDR3 consists of 15 residues. Germline CDR1 is MRHNA and CDR2 is SNTAGT. The CDR3 is CASSDSGQGAGGYTF. Written as DNA, the CDR3 is TGTGCCAGCAGTGACTCGGGACAGGGGGCTGGAGGCTACACCTTC.

The chain carries TRBV7-2 and TRBJ1-2, with 7 bases identical to TRBD1. Germline values: CDR1 SGHTA, CDR2 FQGNSA. The CDR3 sequence is 13 residues long. With V trimmed by 5 bases and J by 8 bases, 8 bases remained unmatched. The CDR3 DNA reads TGTGCCAGCAGCACCATGACAGGGCCCGGCTACACCTTC. It translates to CASSTMTGPGYTF.

The J gene is TRBJ2-7, the V gene TRBV7-2, with D uncertain. The CDR3 is made up of 13 amino acids. Germline loops: CDR1 SGHTA, CDR2 FQGNSA. The CDR3 here is CAMQWGPGYEQYF. CDR3 coding DNA: TGTGCAATGCAATGGGGTCCGGGCTACGAGCAGTACTTC.

This sequence joins TRBV30 and TRBJ1-4; tentative D call: TRBD1 (6 bases). From germline, CDR1 is GTSNPN and CDR2 SVGIG (reference sequence). Trimming took off 5 bases at V and 0 bases at J, with 10 bases between the two ends. The CDR3 is 14 residues long. The CDR3: CAWGTYATNEKLFF. Here the CDR3 DNA reads TGTGCCTGGGGGACATACGCAACTAATGAAAAACTGTTTTTT.

The count of this clonotype is one. A much larger clone is a single base away; this may be a read error. This chain joins TRBV5-1 and TRBJ2-1; 8 bases fit TRBD2. The CDR3 loop spans 15 amino acids. CDR1 SGHRS and CDR2 YFSETQ come from the germline V gene. CDR3 sequence: CASSPELAEEGEHFF. The CDR3 nucleotides read TGCGCCAGCAGCCCTGAACTAGCGGAAGAGGGTGAGCATTTCTTC.

The chain combines TRBV20-1 with TRBJ2-2, with TRBD2 as a possible D gene (5 bases). V lost 0 bases, J lost 2 bases, and 16 bases lay in between. CDR1 is DFQATT, CDR2 SNEGSKA, per germline (reference sequence). The CDR3 spans 17 residues. The CDR3, as DNA: TGCAGTGCTAGAGATCCTCGAGCGGTAGGCAACACCGGGGAGCTGTTTTTT. This translates into CSARDPRAVGNTGELFF.

This clonotype has ten or more counts. The rearrangement uses TRBV10-3 and TRBJ2-4; 9 bases are a match to TRBD1. The CDR3 extends over 16 amino acids. The germline gives CDR1 ENHRY, CDR2 SYGVKD. Losses at the gene ends were 0 bases for V and 4 bases for J; bases not matched to a gene: 4. The CDR3 region is CAISESRDRGKNIQYF. As DNA, the CDR3 is TGTGCCATCAGTGAGTCGAGAGACAGGGGGAAAAACATTCAGTACTTC.

This clonotype was recorded a few times. The V gene is TRBV6-2 or TRBV6-3, the J gene TRBJ2-7, with 9 bases aligning to TRBD2. V shed 6 bases, J shed 0 bases, and the junction held 3 bases outside the gene matches. CDR3 length: 14 amino acids. Germline V gene data show CDR1 as MNHEY and CDR2 as SVGEGT. The CDR3 DNA is TGTGCCAGCAGGGGTAGCGGGAGCTCCTACGAGCAGTACTTC. It yields the protein CASRGSGSSYEQYF.

The J gene is TRBJ2-3, the V gene TRBV28, with D perhaps matching TRBD2 (8 bases). V was clipped by 5 bases and J by 6 bases, with 18 bases between them. This CDR3 has 15 residues. The germline CDR1 and CDR2 sequences are MDHEN and SYDVKM. CDR3 DNA: TGTGCCAGCAGTCGGGGGGGAAGGGGGCAGGATACGCAGTATTTT. Its protein product is CASSRGGRGQDTQYF.

In its sample, this clonotype was seen many times. The J gene is TRBJ1-6, the V gene TRBV12-3 or TRBV12-4, with 8 bases identical to TRBD1. The CDR3 runs 14 residues. V lost 5 bases, J lost 13 bases, and 10 bases stayed unmatched. CDR3 nucleotide sequence: TGTGCCAGCAGTACTCGGACAGGGAGGAGGCCCCTCCACTTT. Its protein is CASSTRTGRRPLHF.